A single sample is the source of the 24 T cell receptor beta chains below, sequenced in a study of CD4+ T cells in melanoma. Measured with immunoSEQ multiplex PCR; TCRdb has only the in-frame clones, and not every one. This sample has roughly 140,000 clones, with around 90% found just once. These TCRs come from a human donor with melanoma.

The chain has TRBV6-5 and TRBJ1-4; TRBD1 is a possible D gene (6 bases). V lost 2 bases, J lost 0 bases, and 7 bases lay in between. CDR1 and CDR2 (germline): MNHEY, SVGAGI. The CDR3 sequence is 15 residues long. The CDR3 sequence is CASSYHRATNEKLFF. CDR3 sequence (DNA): TGTGCCAGCAGTTACCACAGGGCAACTAATGAAAAACTGTTTTTT.

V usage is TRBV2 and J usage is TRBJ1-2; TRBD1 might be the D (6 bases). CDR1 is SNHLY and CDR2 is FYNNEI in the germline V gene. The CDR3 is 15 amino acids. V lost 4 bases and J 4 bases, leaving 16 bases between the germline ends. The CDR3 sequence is CASSAVPQGGYGYTF. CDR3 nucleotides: TGTGCCAGCAGTGCCGTGCCACAGGGCGGCTATGGCTACACCTTC.

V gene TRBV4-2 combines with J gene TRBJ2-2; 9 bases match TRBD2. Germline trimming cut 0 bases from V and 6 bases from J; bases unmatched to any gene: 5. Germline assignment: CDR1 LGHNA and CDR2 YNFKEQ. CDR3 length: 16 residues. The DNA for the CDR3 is TGTGCCAGCAGCCAAGAAGGCGGGGGGGGCTCCGGGGAGCTGTTTTTT. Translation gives CASSQEGGGGSGELFF.

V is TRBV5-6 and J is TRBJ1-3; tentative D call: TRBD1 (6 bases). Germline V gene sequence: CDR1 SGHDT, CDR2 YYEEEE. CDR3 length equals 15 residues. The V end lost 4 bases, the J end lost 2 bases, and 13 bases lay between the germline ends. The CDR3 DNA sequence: TGTGCCAGCAGCAGATGGACAGCTCCTGGAAACACCATATATTTT. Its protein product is CASSRWTAPGNTIYF.

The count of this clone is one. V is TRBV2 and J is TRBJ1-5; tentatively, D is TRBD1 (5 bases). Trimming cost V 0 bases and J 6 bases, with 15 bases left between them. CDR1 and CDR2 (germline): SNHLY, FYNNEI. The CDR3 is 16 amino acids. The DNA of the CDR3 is TGTGCCAGCAGTGAAGCTTCCTGGGGGTTCGGTCAGCCCCAGCATTTT. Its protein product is CASSEASWGFGQPQHF.

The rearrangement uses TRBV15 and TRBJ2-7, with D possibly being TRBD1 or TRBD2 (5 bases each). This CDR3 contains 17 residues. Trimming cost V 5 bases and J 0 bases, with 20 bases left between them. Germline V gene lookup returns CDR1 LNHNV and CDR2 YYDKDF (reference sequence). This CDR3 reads CATSPGPGRKSSYEQYF. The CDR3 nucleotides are TGTGCCACCAGCCCGGGGCCGGGACGTAAGAGCTCCTACGAGCAGTACTTC. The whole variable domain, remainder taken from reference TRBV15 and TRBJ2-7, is DAMVIQNPRYQVTQFGKPVTLSCSQTLNHNVMYWYQQKSSQAPKLLFHYYDKDFNNEADTPDNFQSRRPNTSFCFLDIRSPGLGDTAMYLCATSPGPGRKSSYEQYFGPGTRLTVT.

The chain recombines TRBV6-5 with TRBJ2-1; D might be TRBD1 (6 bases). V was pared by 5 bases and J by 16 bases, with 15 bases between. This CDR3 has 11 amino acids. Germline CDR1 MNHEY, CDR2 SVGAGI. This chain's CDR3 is CASSTGPGAFF. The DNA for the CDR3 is TGTGCCAGCAGTACCGGGCCAGGGGCCTTCTTC.

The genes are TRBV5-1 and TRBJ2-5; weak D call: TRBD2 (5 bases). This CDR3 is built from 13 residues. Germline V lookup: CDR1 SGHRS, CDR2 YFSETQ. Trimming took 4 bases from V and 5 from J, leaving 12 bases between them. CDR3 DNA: TGCGCCAGCAGCAAGGGCCCGGGGGAGACCCAGTACTTC. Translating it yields CASSKGPGETQYF.

The CDR3 DNA follows: TGTGCCAGCAGCGTAGGGTTGGCGGGGGGGCTTCACGAGCAGTACTTC. Protein: CASSVGLAGGLHEQYF. The chain joins TRBV9 to TRBJ2-7; TRBD2 matches 9 bases. With 0 bases clipped from V and 5 bases from J, the junction kept 9 bases outside the gene matches. The CDR3 sequence is 16 residues long. Germline V lookup: CDR1 SGDLS, CDR2 YYNGEE.

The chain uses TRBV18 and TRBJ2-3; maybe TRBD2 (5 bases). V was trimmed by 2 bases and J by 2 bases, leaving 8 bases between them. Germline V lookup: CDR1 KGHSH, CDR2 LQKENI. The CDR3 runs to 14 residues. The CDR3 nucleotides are TGTGCCAGCTCACCAACTAGTTACACAGATACGCAGTATTTT. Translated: CASSPTSYTDTQYF.

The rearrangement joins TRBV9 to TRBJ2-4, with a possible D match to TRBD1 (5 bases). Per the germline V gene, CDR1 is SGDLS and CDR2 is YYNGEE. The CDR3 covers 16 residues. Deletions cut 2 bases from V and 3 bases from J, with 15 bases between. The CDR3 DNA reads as TGTGCCAGCAGCGTCGGCTTACAGGCCCTCAAAAACATTCAGTACTTC. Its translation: CASSVGLQALKNIQYF.

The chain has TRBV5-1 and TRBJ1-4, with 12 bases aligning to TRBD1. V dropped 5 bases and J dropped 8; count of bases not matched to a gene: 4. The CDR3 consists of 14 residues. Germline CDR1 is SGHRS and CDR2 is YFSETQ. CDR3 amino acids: CASRSGQGAEKLFF. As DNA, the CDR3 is TGCGCCAGCAGGTCGGGACAGGGGGCGGAAAAACTGTTTTTT.

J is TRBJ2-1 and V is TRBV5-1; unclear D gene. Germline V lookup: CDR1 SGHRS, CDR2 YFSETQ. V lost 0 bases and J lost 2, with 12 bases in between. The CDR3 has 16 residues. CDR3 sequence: CASSLATAATYNEQFF. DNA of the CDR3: TGCGCCAGCAGCTTGGCCACGGCAGCGACCTACAATGAGCAGTTCTTC. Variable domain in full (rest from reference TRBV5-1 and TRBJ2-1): KAGVTQTPRYLIKTRGQQVTLSCSPISGHRSVSWYQQTPGQGLQFLFEYFSETQRNKGNFPGRFSGRQFSNSRSEMNVSTLELGDSALYLCASSLATAATYNEQFFGPGTRLTVL.

The DNA for the CDR3 is TGTGCCAGCAGCGACTCAGGGCTTACCCAGTACTTC. Translating it yields CASSDSGLTQYF. The chain recombines TRBV7-9 with TRBJ2-5; TRBD1 is a possible D gene (5 bases). The CDR3 is 12 residues long. Germline V gene lookup returns CDR1 SEHNR and CDR2 FQNEAQ (reference sequence). V was cut by 5 bases and J by 8 bases, with 12 bases left in between. The entire variable domain, with the rest obtained from reference TRBV7-9 and TRBJ2-5, is as follows: DTGVSQNPRHKITKRGQNVTFRCDPISEHNRLYWYRQTLGQGPEFLTYFQNEAQLEKSRLLSDRFSAERPKGSFSTLEIQRTEQGDSAMYLCASSDSGLTQYFGPGTRLLVL.

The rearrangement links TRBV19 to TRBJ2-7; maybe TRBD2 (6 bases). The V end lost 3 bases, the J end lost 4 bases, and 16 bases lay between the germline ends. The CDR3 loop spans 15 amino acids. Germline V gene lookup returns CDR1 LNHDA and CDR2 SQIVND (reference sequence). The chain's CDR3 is CASSILSGRTYEQYF. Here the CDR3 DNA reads TGTGCCAGTAGTATCCTATCCGGGAGAACTTACGAGCAGTACTTC.

CDR3 sequence: CASSPGGGGLNEQFF. Here the CDR3 DNA reads TGTGCCAGCAGCCCCGGCGGGGGGGGCCTGAATGAGCAGTTCTTC. The chain has TRBV7-3 and TRBJ2-1; 9 bases agree with TRBD2. V shed 5 bases and J 7 bases; nucleotides not matched to a gene: 9. CDR1 and CDR2 from the germline V gene are SGHTA and FQGTGA. This CDR3 spans 15 amino acids.

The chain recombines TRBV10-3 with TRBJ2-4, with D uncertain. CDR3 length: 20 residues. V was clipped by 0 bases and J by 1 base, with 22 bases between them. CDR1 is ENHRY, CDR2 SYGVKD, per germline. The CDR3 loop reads CAISESFMTKIPEAKNIQYF. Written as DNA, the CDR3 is TGTGCCATCAGTGAGTCGTTCATGACAAAAATACCGGAGGCCAAAAACATTCAGTACTTC.

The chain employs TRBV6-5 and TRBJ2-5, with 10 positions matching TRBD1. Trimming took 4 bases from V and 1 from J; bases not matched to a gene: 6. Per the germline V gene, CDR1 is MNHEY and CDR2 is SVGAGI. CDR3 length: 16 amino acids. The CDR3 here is CASSWGQGTIQETQYF. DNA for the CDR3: TGTGCCAGCAGTTGGGGACAGGGGACGATCCAAGAGACCCAGTACTTC.

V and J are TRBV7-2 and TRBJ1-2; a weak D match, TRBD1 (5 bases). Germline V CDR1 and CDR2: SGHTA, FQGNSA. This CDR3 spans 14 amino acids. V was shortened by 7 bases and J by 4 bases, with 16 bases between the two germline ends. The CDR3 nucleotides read TGTGCCAGCACCGCTGGCAGGGTCGGCTATGGCTACACCTTC. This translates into CASTAGRVGYGYTF.

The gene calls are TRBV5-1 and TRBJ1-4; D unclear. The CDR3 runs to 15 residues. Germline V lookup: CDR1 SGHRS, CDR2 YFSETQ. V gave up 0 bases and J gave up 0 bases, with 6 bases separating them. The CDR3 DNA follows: TGCGCCAGCAGCTTGGGTTCTACAACTAATGAAAAACTGTTTTTT. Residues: CASSLGSTTNEKLFF. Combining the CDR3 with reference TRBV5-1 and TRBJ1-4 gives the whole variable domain KAGVTQTPRYLIKTRGQQVTLSCSPISGHRSVSWYQQTPGQGLQFLFEYFSETQRNKGNFPGRFSGRQFSNSRSEMNVSTLELGDSALYLCASSLGSTTNEKLFFGSGTQLSVL.

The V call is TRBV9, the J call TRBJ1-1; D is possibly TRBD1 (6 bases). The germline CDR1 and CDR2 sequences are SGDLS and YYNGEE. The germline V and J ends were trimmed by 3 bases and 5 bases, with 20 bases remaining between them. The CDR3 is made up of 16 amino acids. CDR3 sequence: CASSARLAGAGTEAFF. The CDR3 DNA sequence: TGTGCCAGCAGCGCGCGTCTGGCAGGGGCGGGGACTGAAGCTTTCTTT.

The DNA of the CDR3 is TGTGCCAGCAGTCCCCAGACAGGTTATCAGCCCCAGCATTTT. It is translated as CASSPQTGYQPQHF. The chain recombines TRBV28 with TRBJ1-5, with D possibly being TRBD1 (6 bases). This CDR3 is 14 amino acids long. V gave up 5 bases and J gave up 5 bases, with 13 bases separating them. Germline V gives CDR1 MDHEN, CDR2 SYDVKM.

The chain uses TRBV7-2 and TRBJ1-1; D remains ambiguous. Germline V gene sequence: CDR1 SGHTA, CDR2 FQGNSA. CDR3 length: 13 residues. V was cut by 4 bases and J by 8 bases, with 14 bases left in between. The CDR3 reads CASSYNPRGEAFF. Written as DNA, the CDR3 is TGTGCCAGCAGCTATAACCCCCGCGGGGAAGCTTTCTTT.

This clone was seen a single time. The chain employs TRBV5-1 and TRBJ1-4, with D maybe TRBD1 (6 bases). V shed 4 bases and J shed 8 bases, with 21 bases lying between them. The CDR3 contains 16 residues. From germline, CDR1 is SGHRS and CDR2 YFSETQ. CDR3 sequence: CASSGGATGPEEKLFF. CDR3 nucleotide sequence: TGCGCCAGCAGCGGTGGCGCCACAGGGCCGGAGGAAAAACTGTTTTTT.